Presented here are 4 T cell receptor beta chains from one specimen sequenced in a study of shared clonotypes between healthy human individuals. TCRdb's copy holds only in-frame clones and misses some; the assay was immunoSEQ multiplex PCR. The sample has approximately 530,000 clones, about 96% seen once. The material sequenced was naive CD4+ T cells sorted from blood. Subset denoted: CD45RA+ positively selected. Source of these receptors: a woman in her 30s in good health.

The chain carries TRBV9 and TRBJ2-1, with TRBD2 matching over 8 bases. Germline V gene data show CDR1 as SGDLS and CDR2 as YYNGEE. The length of the CDR3 is 15 residues. V lost 0 bases and J lost 6; bases outside the gene matches: 5. In DNA form, the CDR3 reads TGTGCCAGCAGCGTAGGAGCGGGAGTTGGCAATGAGCAGTTCTTC. It codes for CASSVGAGVGNEQFF.

This chain joins TRBV18 and TRBJ2-2; unclear D gene. CDR1 and CDR2 (germline): KGHSH, LQKENI. The V end lost 1 base, the J end lost 5 bases, and 14 bases lay between the germline ends. This CDR3 spans 16 amino acids. The CDR3 nucleotides are TGTGCCAGCTCACCACGGTCTCCCCAAGGGACCGGGGAGCTGTTTTTT. Translation gives CASSPRSPQGTGELFF.

The V call is TRBV27, the J call TRBJ1-1, with D possibly matching TRBD1 (6 bases). V lost 9 bases to trimming and J lost 1 base, with 18 bases between them. In germline, CDR1 is MNHEY, CDR2 SMNVEV (reference sequence). The CDR3 extends over 15 amino acids. The DNA of the CDR3 is TGTGCCAGTAGAGAACAGGGATTTAAGAACACTGAAGCTTTCTTT. This codes for CASREQGFKNTEAFF.

The chain carries TRBV11-2 and TRBJ2-3; 7 positions agree with TRBD1. The ends lost 11 bases at V and 5 bases at J; junction bases unmatched: 10. This CDR3 region has 13 residues. CDR1 SGHAT and CDR2 FQNNGV come from the germline V gene. The CDR3 spells CAVSTGLKDTQYF. DNA of the CDR3: TGTGCCGTATCGACAGGGTTGAAAGATACGCAGTATTTT.